These 27 T cell receptor beta chains share one sample of origin, sequenced in a study of cytomegalovirus exposure and HLA in healthy donors. PCR involved 60 Vbeta and 13 Jbeta primers. Profiling relied on immunoSEQ multiplex PCR, and the TCRdb table lists in-frame clones only, not all of them. The sample lists about 140,000 clones, about four fifths occurring once. The sample taken for sequencing was PBMCs. Receptor source: a male donor in good health and CMV-seronegative.

This clone occurred a few times. The chain recombines TRBV30 with TRBJ2-1; 12 bases are a match to TRBD2. Germline CDR1 and CDR2: GTSNPN and SVGIG (reference sequence). Trimming removed 2 bases from V and 4 bases from J; junction bases left unmatched: 6. CDR3 size: 16 residues. CDR3 nucleotides: TGTGCCTGGAGTCCTAGACTAGCGGGGGAATACAATGAGCAGTTCTTC. Protein: CAWSPRLAGEYNEQFF.

This clone was seen a handful of times. The CDR3 loop is CATSRDREVHEQYF. The CDR3 DNA reads TGTGCCACCAGCAGGGACAGGGAGGTCCACGAGCAGTACTTC. The chain uses TRBV15 and TRBJ2-7; 8 bases fit TRBD1. This CDR3 has 14 amino acids. Germline V lookup: CDR1 LNHNV, CDR2 YYDKDF (reference sequence). V dropped 3 bases and J dropped 5; count of bases not matched to a gene: 6.

The chain employs TRBV12-5 and TRBJ1-1, with 8 nucleotides matching TRBD1. Germline CDR1 LGHNT, CDR2 FRNRAP. Trimming at V came to 7 bases and at J to 4 bases, leaving 8 bases not matched to a gene. This CDR3 spans 14 amino acids. CDR3 in DNA: TGTGCTAGTGACCCAGGGGGCTTTTTCACTGAAGCTTTCTTT. It encodes CASDPGGFFTEAFF.

The chain employs TRBV7-3 and TRBJ2-5, with 8 bases aligning to TRBD2. The germline V gene has CDR1 SGHTA and CDR2 FQGTGA. The CDR3 length is 15 residues. Unmatched junction bases numbered 9, after V lost 4 bases and J lost 5 bases. The CDR3 DNA sequence: TGTGCCAGCAGCTACAGCGGGGGCGGGGGGGAGACCCAGTACTTC. Its translation is CASSYSGGGGETQYF. Supplemented by reference TRBV7-3 and TRBJ2-5, the full variable domain reads GAGVSQTPSNKVTEKGKYVELRCDPISGHTALYWYRQSLGQGPEFLIYFQGTGAADDSGLPNDRFFAVRPEGSVSTLKIQRTERGDSAVYLCASSYSGGGGETQYFGPGTRLLVL.

This chain uses TRBV10-1 with TRBJ2-5; 7 bases line up with TRBD2. This CDR3 is 13 amino acids long. The germline CDR1 and CDR2 sequences are WNHNN and SYGVQD (reference sequence). The J segment lost 2 bases and the V segment lost 7 bases, leaving 4 bases of the junction unmatched. Here the CDR3 DNA reads TGCGCCAGCAAAGGAGCGGGGCAAGAGACCCAGTACTTC. Amino acids: CASKGAGQETQYF.

This clone was observed once. In nucleotides, the CDR3 is TGTGCCAGCAGTTACTCGACGGAGACTGAAGCTTTCTTT. Translating gives CASSYSTETEAFF. The rearrangement joins TRBV6-6 to TRBJ1-1, with D unresolved. This CDR3 is built from 13 residues. The V gene lost 0 bases and the J gene lost 5 bases, with 7 bases spanning the gap. CDR1 and CDR2 (germline): MNHNY, SVGAGI (reference sequence).

The genes are TRBV4-1 and TRBJ2-3, with a tentative D call TRBD1 (6 bases). The CDR3 is 13 residues long. Trimming took 1 base from V and 6 from J, leaving 8 bases between them. The germline V gene has CDR1 MGHRA and CDR2 YSYEKL. The CDR3 coding sequence is TGCGCCAGCAGCCAAGCCCAGGGGGATACGCAGTATTTT. The encoded protein is CASSQAQGDTQYF.

This clone was seen once. The chain carries TRBV4-3 and TRBJ1-4; D gene uncertain. Germline V gene data show CDR1 as LGHNA and CDR2 as YSLEER. V was cut by 0 bases and J by 15 bases, with 17 bases left in between. The CDR3 runs to 14 residues. CDR3 sequence reads: CASSQEPSDSAVFF. CDR3 nucleotide sequence: TGCGCCAGCAGCCAAGAGCCGTCTGACTCGGCGGTGTTTTTT.

The rearrangement uses TRBV2 and TRBJ1-1, with D possibly matching TRBD1 (6 bases). V was trimmed by 4 bases and J by 0 bases, leaving 18 bases between them. The CDR3 sequence is 17 residues long. CDR1 and CDR2 (germline): SNHLY, FYNNEI. The CDR3 bases are TGTGCCAGCAGTGGAGGTGGGAGACAGGTTCTGAACACTGAAGCTTTCTTT. Translating gives CASSGGGRQVLNTEAFF.

The rearrangement joins TRBV5-8 to TRBJ2-1; maybe TRBD1 (5 bases). V was cut by 2 bases and J by 2 bases, with 11 bases left in between. The germline CDR1 and CDR2 sequences are SGHTS and YDEGEE. CDR3 length: 15 amino acids. DNA of the CDR3: TGTGCCAGCAGCTTATCAGGGTTAACCTACAATGAGCAGTTCTTC. The encoded protein is CASSLSGLTYNEQFF.

V usage is TRBV10-3 and J usage is TRBJ2-7, with TRBD1 matching over 10 bases. This CDR3 comprises 13 residues. Germline lookup yields CDR1 ENHRY and CDR2 SYGVKD. The junction had 4 bases not matched to a gene; V was cut back by 6 bases and J by 5 bases. CDR3 coding DNA: TGTGCCATCAGGGACGGGACAGGGGACGAGCAGTACTTC. Translating gives CAIRDGTGDEQYF.

This clone was seen a few times. The chain links TRBV6-5 to TRBJ2-5; D remains unclear. The better agreement between TRBJ2-7 and the DNA end casts doubt on the J call. The CDR3 has 13 amino acids. Germline V gives CDR1 MNHEY, CDR2 SVGAGI. The CDR3 DNA follows: TGTGCCAGCACTGAGGCCTTACCCCACGAGCAGTACTTC. Protein product: CASTEALPHEQYF.

The gene calls are TRBV30 and TRBJ1-1, with TRBD1 as a possible D gene (6 bases). The CDR3 length is 12 residues. Germline values: CDR1 GTSNPN, CDR2 SVGIG (reference sequence). The V gene lost 7 bases and the J gene lost 0 bases, with 9 bases spanning the gap. The CDR3 protein is CASRTVNTEAFF. The DNA for the CDR3 is TGTGCCTCACGGACAGTGAACACTGAAGCTTTCTTT.

The chain is built from TRBV5-6 and TRBJ1-2, with TRBD1 matching 7 bases. The V segment lost 0 bases and the J segment 10 bases; nucleotides outside the gene matches: 15. Germline CDR1 and CDR2: SGHDT and YYEEEE. CDR3 length equals 16 residues. CDR3 coding DNA: TGTGCCAGCAGCTTGGCGATCCCCCCGGGACAGCGGACCTACACCTTC. It translates to CASSLAIPPGQRTYTF.

This clone was detected only a few times. The chain employs TRBV5-6 and TRBJ1-1, with D perhaps matching TRBD1 (5 bases). This CDR3 contains 12 residues. Germline V gene lookup returns CDR1 SGHDT and CDR2 YYEEEE. Trimming shortened V by 5 bases and J by 1 base, and 6 bases separated the two germline ends. The CDR3 region is CASSRGNTEAFF. CDR3 DNA sequence: TGTGCCAGCAGTAGGGGGAACACTGAAGCTTTCTTT.

The genes are TRBV29-1 and TRBJ1-1; possibly TRBD1 for D (6 bases). Germline V gives CDR1 SQVTM, CDR2 ANQGSEA. This CDR3 region has 14 residues. The V gene lost 7 bases and the J gene lost 0 bases, with 15 bases spanning the gap. The CDR3 DNA follows: TGCAGCGCTAACCCCCGGACAGTGAACACTGAAGCTTTCTTT. Translating gives CSANPRTVNTEAFF.

The J gene is TRBJ1-5, the V gene TRBV4-2; D is unresolved. Trimming removed 0 bases from V and 7 bases from J, with 16 bases in between. CDR1 and CDR2 from the germline V gene are LGHNA and YNFKEQ. The CDR3 length is 16 residues. The CDR3 loop reads CASSQEERRIEQPQHF. The DNA of the CDR3 is TGTGCCAGCAGCCAAGAGGAAAGGAGGATCGAACAGCCCCAGCATTTT.

This clone appeared a single time. The rearrangement joins TRBV9 to TRBJ2-2, with 7 bases aligning to TRBD2. The CDR3 length is 16 residues. V lost 0 bases to trimming and J lost 1 base; unmatched junction nucleotides: 3. Germline values: CDR1 SGDLS, CDR2 YYNGEE. The CDR3 bases are TGTGCCAGCAGCGTAGGACTAGCAGTGAACACCGGGGAGCTGTTTTTT. This encodes CASSVGLAVNTGELFF. Variable domain in full (rest from reference TRBV9 and TRBJ2-2): DSGVTQTPKHLITATGQRVTLRCSPRSGDLSVYWYQQSLDQGLQFLIQYYNGEERAKGNILERFSAQQFPDLHSELNLSSLELGDSALYFCASSVGLAVNTGELFFGEGSRLTVL.

V and J are TRBV30 and TRBJ1-5; D may be TRBD1 (6 bases). V lost 3 bases, J lost 6 bases, and 9 bases lay in between. This CDR3 is 12 amino acids long. Germline CDR1 reads GTSNPN; CDR2 reads SVGIG (reference sequence). CDR3 coding DNA: TGTGCCTGGAGCCAGGGGCGTCAGCCCCAGCATTTT. Encoded protein: CAWSQGRQPQHF.

The chain joins TRBV4-1 to TRBJ1-1; 9 bases fit TRBD1. CDR3 length equals 15 residues. Germline V CDR1 and CDR2: MGHRA, YSYEKL. After removal of 0 bases from V and 4 bases from J, the junction contained 3 bases not matched to a gene. CDR3 nucleotide sequence: TGCGCCAGCAGCCAAGAGGGACAGGGCCGCACTGAAGCTTTCTTT. Residues: CASSQEGQGRTEAFF.

This clone has only one observation. V gene TRBV6-6 combines with J gene TRBJ1-2; the D is unclear. The CDR3 runs 12 residues. Germline V lookup: CDR1 MNHNY, CDR2 SVGAGI (reference sequence). The ends were cut back, 6 bases at V and 8 bases at J, with 13 bases in the middle. The CDR3 spells CASRLVLRGYTF. CDR3 bases: TGTGCCAGCAGATTAGTTCTTCGGGGCTACACCTTC.

The sample holds a few counts of this clone. The V call is TRBV9, the J call TRBJ1-4; D is unresolved. CDR3 length: 11 amino acids. CDR1 is SGDLS and CDR2 is YYNGEE in the germline V gene. CDR3 amino acids: CVPFVYGKLFF. CDR3 coding DNA: TGTGTACCTTTTGTCTATGGAAAACTGTTTTTT.

The chain joins TRBV10-3 to TRBJ2-7, with D tentatively TRBD2 (5 bases). The CDR3 runs to 15 residues. Germline loops: CDR1 ENHRY, CDR2 SYGVKD. With 4 bases removed from V and 2 bases from J, the gap between germline ends came to 15 bases. This chain's CDR3 is CAISGAGPAPYEQYF. The CDR3 nucleotides are TGTGCCATCAGTGGGGCGGGCCCGGCCCCCTACGAGCAGTACTTC.

The chain recombines TRBV5-5 with TRBJ1-4; TRBD1 is a possible D gene (6 bases). Trimming cost V 3 bases and J 4 bases, with 13 bases left between them. Germline assignment: CDR1 SGHKS and CDR2 YYEKEE (reference sequence). This CDR3 spans 15 amino acids. The DNA of the CDR3 is TGTGCCAGCAGCTACGCCGGGACACGTAATGAAAAACTGTTTTTT. Translated, it gives CASSYAGTRNEKLFF.

J is TRBJ2-7 and V is TRBV6-5; 10 nucleotides agree with TRBD1. This CDR3 contains 13 residues. With 6 bases clipped from V and 5 bases from J, the junction kept 4 bases outside the gene matches. Germline loops: CDR1 MNHEY, CDR2 SVGAGI. The CDR3 DNA reads TGTGCCAGCAGGTCCGGGACAGGGGACGAGCAGTACTTC. It translates to CASRSGTGDEQYF.

V and J are TRBV19 and TRBJ1-5, with 10 positions matching TRBD1. The CDR3 runs to 14 residues. V lost 7 bases and J lost 2; bases outside the gene matches: 2. The germline V gene has CDR1 LNHDA and CDR2 SQIVND (reference sequence). CDR3 amino acids: CASTGTGGNQPQHF. CDR3 coding DNA: TGTGCCAGTACCGGGACAGGGGGCAATCAGCCCCAGCATTTT.

The chain carries TRBV6-5 and TRBJ1-5, with a tentative D call TRBD1 (5 bases). Germline assignment: CDR1 MNHEY and CDR2 SVGAGI. The CDR3 totals 14 residues. The V and J ends lost 8 bases and 6 bases respectively, with 17 bases between them. The chain's CDR3 is CASAVLGPGQPQHF. CDR3 bases: TGTGCCAGCGCGGTCCTGGGGCCCGGTCAGCCCCAGCATTTT.